The clone carrying this T cell receptor (beta chain) was counted at least ten times. Antigen: not known. Each CDR3 protein is one row after TCRdb ran MiXCR on the 5' RACE reads. The data contain under 250,000 distinct CDR3 sequences, approximately 10% of them singletons. The data were taken from a study of T-cell memory formation after mild COVID-19. The CDR3 consists of 12 residues. Germline V gene data show CDR1 as SGHRS and CDR2 as YFSETQ. V was trimmed by 5 bases and J by 6 bases, leaving 12 bases between them. Regarding the study as a whole: Some responding clones appeared in pre-infection memory, suggesting cross-reactive memory joined. Unconfirmed was the SARS-CoV-2 specificity of second-wave clones that peaked on day 37.

The source material was PBMCs or a T cell subset sorted from them (not recorded which). The sequence was collected from a man aged 18 to 30 who had mild COVID-19 (a few samples of this study predate the infection). Cell type and time point are not known. This rearrangement joins TRBV5-1 to TRBJ2-7; D not certain. The CDR3, as DNA: TGCGCCAGCAGAATCGAAGTTGGCGAGCAGTACTTC. Its translation: CASRIEVGEQYF. Together with reference TRBV5-1 and TRBJ2-7, the CDR3 gives the full variable domain: KAGVTQTPRYLIKTRGQQVTLSCSPISGHRSVSWYQQTPGQGLQFLFEYFSETQRNKGNFPGRFSGRQFSNSRSEMNVSTLELGDSALYLCASRIEVGEQYFGPGTRLTVT.